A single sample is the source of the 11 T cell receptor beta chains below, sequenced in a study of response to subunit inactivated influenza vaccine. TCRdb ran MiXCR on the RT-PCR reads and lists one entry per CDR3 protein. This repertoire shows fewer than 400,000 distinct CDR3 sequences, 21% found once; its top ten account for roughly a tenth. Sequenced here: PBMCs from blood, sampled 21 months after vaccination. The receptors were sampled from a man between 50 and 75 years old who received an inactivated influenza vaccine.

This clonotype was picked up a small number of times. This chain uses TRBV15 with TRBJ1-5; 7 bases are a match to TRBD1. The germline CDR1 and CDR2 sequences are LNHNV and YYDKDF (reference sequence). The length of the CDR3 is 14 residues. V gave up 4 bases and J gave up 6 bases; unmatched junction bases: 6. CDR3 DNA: TGTGCCACCAGCACCCGACAGGGCTTTCAGCCCCAGCATTTT. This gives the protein CATSTRQGFQPQHF.

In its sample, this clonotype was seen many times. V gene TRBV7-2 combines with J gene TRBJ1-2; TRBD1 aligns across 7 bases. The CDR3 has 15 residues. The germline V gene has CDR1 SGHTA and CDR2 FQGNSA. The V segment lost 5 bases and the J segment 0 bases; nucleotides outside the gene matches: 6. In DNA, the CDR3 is TGTGCCAGCAGCCAGGGACAGAGTCCTAACTATGGCTACACCTTC. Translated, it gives CASSQGQSPNYGYTF.

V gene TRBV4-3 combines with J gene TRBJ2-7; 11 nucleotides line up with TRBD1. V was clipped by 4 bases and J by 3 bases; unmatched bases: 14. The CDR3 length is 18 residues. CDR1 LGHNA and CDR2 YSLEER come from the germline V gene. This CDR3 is CASSRTPPGQGVGYEQYF. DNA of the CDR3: TGCGCCAGCAGCCGAACCCCTCCGGGACAGGGGGTCGGCTACGAGCAGTACTTC.

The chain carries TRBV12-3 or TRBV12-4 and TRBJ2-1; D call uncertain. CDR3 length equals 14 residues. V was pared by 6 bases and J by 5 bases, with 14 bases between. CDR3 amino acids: CASSGPVLNNEQFF. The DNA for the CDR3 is TGTGCCAGCAGCGGCCCGGTTCTCAACAATGAGCAGTTCTTC.

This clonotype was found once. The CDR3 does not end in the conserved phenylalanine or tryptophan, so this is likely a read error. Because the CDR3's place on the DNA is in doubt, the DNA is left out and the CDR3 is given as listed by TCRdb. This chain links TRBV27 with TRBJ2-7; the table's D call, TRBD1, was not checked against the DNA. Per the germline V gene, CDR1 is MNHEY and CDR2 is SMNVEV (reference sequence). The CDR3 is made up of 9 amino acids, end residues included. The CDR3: CASTRQWGR.

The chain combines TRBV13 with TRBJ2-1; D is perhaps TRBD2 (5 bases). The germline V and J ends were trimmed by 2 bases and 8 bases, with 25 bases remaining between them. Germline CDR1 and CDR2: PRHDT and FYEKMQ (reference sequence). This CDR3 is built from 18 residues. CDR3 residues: CASSLTTGRDAPGDEQFF. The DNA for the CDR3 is TGTGCCAGCAGCTTAACAACGGGCAGAGACGCTCCCGGGGATGAGCAGTTCTTC.

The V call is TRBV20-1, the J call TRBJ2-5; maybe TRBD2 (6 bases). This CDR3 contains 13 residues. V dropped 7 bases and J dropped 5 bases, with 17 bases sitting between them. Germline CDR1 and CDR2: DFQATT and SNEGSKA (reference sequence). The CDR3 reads CSGTRLVGETQYF. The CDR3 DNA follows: TGCAGTGGAACCCGACTAGTCGGCGAGACCCAGTACTTC.

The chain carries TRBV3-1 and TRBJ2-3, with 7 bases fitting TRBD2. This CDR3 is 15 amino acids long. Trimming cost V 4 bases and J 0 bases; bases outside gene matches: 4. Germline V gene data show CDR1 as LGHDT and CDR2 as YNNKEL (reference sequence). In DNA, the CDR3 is TGTGCCAGCAGCCCGGGGACTATTAGCACAGATACGCAGTATTTT. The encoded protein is CASSPGTISTDTQYF.

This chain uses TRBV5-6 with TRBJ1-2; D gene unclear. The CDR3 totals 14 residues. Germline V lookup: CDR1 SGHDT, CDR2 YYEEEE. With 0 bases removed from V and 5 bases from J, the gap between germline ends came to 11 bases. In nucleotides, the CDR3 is TGTGCCAGCAGCTTGGGGACGGCGGGTTATGGCTACACCTTC. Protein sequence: CASSLGTAGYGYTF.

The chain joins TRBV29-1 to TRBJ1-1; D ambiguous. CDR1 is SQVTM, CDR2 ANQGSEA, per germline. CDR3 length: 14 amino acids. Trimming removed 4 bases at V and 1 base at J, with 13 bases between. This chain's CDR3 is CSVGYGGPNTEAFF. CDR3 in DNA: TGCAGCGTTGGATATGGCGGCCCGAACACTGAAGCTTTCTTT.

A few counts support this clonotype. The CDR3 sequence: CASRSWAGATDTQYF. The CDR3 region has the DNA TGTGCCAGCAGATCCTGGGCGGGGGCCACAGATACGCAGTATTTT. The rearrangement joins TRBV2 to TRBJ2-3; a weak D match, TRBD2 (7 bases). Deletions cut 6 bases from V and 2 bases from J, with 15 bases between. CDR3 length: 15 amino acids. Germline V CDR1 and CDR2: SNHLY, FYNNEI. Full variable domain (missing parts from reference TRBV2 and TRBJ2-3): EPEVTQTPSHQVTQMGQEVILRCVPISNHLYFYWYRQILGQKVEFLVSFYNNEISEKSEIFDDQFSVERPDGSNFTLKIRSTKLEDSAMYFCASRSWAGATDTQYFGPGTRLTVL.